This T cell receptor beta chain was sequenced during a study of T cell changes during pregnancy in multiple sclerosis. Produced via immunoSEQ multiplex PCR; TCRdb's table is partial and in-frame only. The table includes some 59,000 clones, approximately 90% detected once. Trimming shortened V by 5 bases and J by 12 bases, and 16 bases separated the two germline ends. CDR1 and CDR2 (germline): SGHAT, FQNNGV. CDR3 length equals 12 residues. Sequenced material: peripheral blood, taken in the first trimester of pregnancy. The chain joins TRBV11-2 to TRBJ1-2; D not resolved. The sequence came from a female donor with multiple sclerosis, enrolled in a pregnancy study. The CDR3 coding sequence is TGTGCCAGCAGCCCGGAGGGAGGAGGGAACACCTTC. Its protein is CASSPEGGGNTF.